Sequencing of this T cell receptor beta chain was carried out in a study of cytomegalovirus exposure and HLA in healthy donors. J lost 5 bases, V lost 2 bases, and 4 bases had no gene match. The CDR3 has 14 residues. Germline CDR1 is MNHNY and CDR2 is SVGAGI (reference sequence). This PCR relied on a set of 60 Vbeta primers and 13 Jbeta primers. Repertoires were generated with immunoSEQ multiplex PCR, while TCRdb's copy carries only in-frame clones and drops some. The repertoire holds 120,000 to 150,000 clones, with over 75% as singletons. The TCR was taken from a man between 25 and 39 years old in good health and CMV-seropositive. Sequencing was carried out using PBMCs. The chain employs TRBV6-6 and TRBJ1-1; 8 bases match TRBD1. The DNA of the CDR3 is TGTGCCAGCAGTTACCAGGACAGGGCAACTGAAGCTTTCTTT. Its translation: CASSYQDRATEAFF.